This passage covers 16 T cell receptor beta chains from one sample sequenced in a study of T cells expressing NK-cell markers (dated by TCRdb to about 2020). The library was prepared using 5' RACE. Data came from an Illumina HiSeq 2000. TCRdb reprocessed the reads into one record per CDR3 protein sequence, lacking DNA. The sample table includes roughly 15,000 distinct CDR3 sequences. The ten largest clonotypes hold over 50% of the sample. Material for sequencing was blood T cells: a sorted CD56 or NKG2C T cell subset, CD4+ or CD8+ T cells, or bulk PBMC T cells (not recorded which). These receptors originate from a man aged 18 to 69 in good health.

The chain combines TRBV7-6 with TRBJ1-6; TCRdb's assignment of TRBD1 cannot be checked, as there is no DNA. This CDR3 has 15 residues. The germline gives CDR1 SGHVS, CDR2 FNYEAQ. Here the CDR3 reads CASSLSDRGNSPLHF.

The chain carries TRBV5-1 and TRBJ2-7. The CDR3 is 14 amino acids. From germline, CDR1 is SGHRS and CDR2 YFSETQ. The CDR3: CASSLGPLAYEQYF.

The chain couples TRBV10-3 to TRBJ2-7; TCRdb names TRBD1, which stays unverified in the absence of DNA. Germline V gene data show CDR1 as ENHRY and CDR2 as SYGVKD. This CDR3 region has 15 residues. The CDR3 sequence: CAISELGQGSYEQYF.

The V gene is TRBV28, the J gene TRBJ2-7; TCRdb's D call of TRBD2 is untestable without DNA. Germline V gene lookup returns CDR1 MDHEN and CDR2 SYDVKM. The CDR3 runs to 15 residues. This CDR3 is CASSLRRGGLYEQYF.

The chain couples TRBV11-1 to TRBJ2-4; TCRdb reports TRBD1, a call that lacks DNA to check it against. Germline values: CDR1 SGHAT, CDR2 FQDESV (reference sequence). This CDR3 has 18 residues. The CDR3 region is CASSSTDRPPIAKNIQYF.

J is TRBJ1-1 and V is TRBV4-3. The CDR3 is made up of 15 amino acids. The germline gives CDR1 LGHNA, CDR2 YSLEER. The CDR3 is CASSQERGVRTEAFF.

This chain joins TRBV7-2 and TRBJ2-7; as DNA is missing, the TRBD1 call by TCRdb cannot be tested. CDR3 length: 15 residues. Germline-derived CDR1 and CDR2 are SGHTA and FQGNSA. CDR3 amino acids: CASSFWDSGFGEQYF.

This chain uses TRBV7-2 with TRBJ2-7; TCRdb returns TRBD1, unconfirmable since there is no DNA. The CDR3 is 14 residues long. Germline V gene data show CDR1 as SGHTA and CDR2 as FQGNSA. The CDR3 reads CASSYMDRTYEQYF.

This chain uses TRBV7-2 with TRBJ2-2; TCRdb designates TRBD2, a call that cannot be tested without DNA. Germline CDR1 reads SGHTA; CDR2 reads FQGNSA. This CDR3 is built from 15 residues. The CDR3 sequence: CASSPGLAGAGELFF. Full variable domain (missing parts from reference TRBV7-2 and TRBJ2-2): GAGVSQSPSNKVTEKGKDVELRCDPISGHTALYWYRQSLGQGLEFLIYFQGNSAPDKSGLPSDRFSAERTGGSVSTLTIQRTQQEDSAVYLCASSPGLAGAGELFFGEGSRLTVL.

The CDR3 loop reads CASSQGQGILQNIQYF. V gene TRBV4-1 combines with J gene TRBJ2-4; TCRdb gives TRBD1 as the D gene, but with no DNA this cannot be confirmed. Germline loops: CDR1 MGHRA, CDR2 YSYEKL. The CDR3 consists of 16 residues.

This sequence joins TRBV28 and TRBJ2-2; TCRdb's D call of TRBD1 is untestable without DNA. Germline V lookup: CDR1 MDHEN, CDR2 SYDVKM. CDR3 length: 18 amino acids. This chain's CDR3 is CASNELQRGHANTGELFF.

This chain uses TRBV5-1 with TRBJ1-1. Germline CDR1 reads SGHRS; CDR2 reads YFSETQ. The CDR3 spans 12 residues. The CDR3 loop is CASSHENTEAFF.

J is TRBJ2-1 and V is TRBV12-3 or TRBV12-4; TCRdb's D call, TRBD1, is unchecked because there is no DNA. The CDR3 loop spans 15 amino acids. CDR3 amino acids: CASSSTGGGYNEQFF.

This chain's CDR3 is CAISSMGGQETQYF. The V and J genes are TRBV10-3 and TRBJ2-5; the D call of TRBD1 rests on TCRdb alone, since no DNA is present to check it. The germline V gene has CDR1 ENHRY and CDR2 SYGVKD. The CDR3 totals 14 residues.

V is TRBV5-1 and J is TRBJ2-5; TCRdb calls TRBD1, which cannot be checked without DNA. The CDR3 extends over 13 amino acids. CDR1 is SGHRS, CDR2 YFSETQ, per germline. The CDR3: CASSPDSGVTQYF.

The V and J genes are TRBV12-3 or TRBV12-4 and TRBJ2-3. The CDR3 runs to 14 residues. The CDR3 spells CASIVSSSSATQYF.